One and the same sample provided the 30 T cell receptor beta chains below, sequenced in a study of CD8+ T cells in alopecia areata. Following RNA extraction, reverse transcription yielded cDNA that acted as the sequencing template. Assay used: immunoSEQ multiplex PCR; TCRdb lists only in-frame clones, some missing. The sample carries more than 95,000 clones, roughly 53% recorded once. The specimen was CD4+ T cells sorted from blood. The receptors originated from a human donor in good health.

V gene TRBV4-1 combines with J gene TRBJ2-3; D may match TRBD1 or TRBD2 (5 bases each). V lost 1 base and J lost 6, with 14 bases in between. CDR1 MGHRA and CDR2 YSYEKL come from the germline V gene. This CDR3 is 15 amino acids long. CDR3 in amino acids: CASSQGGHGDDTQYF. CDR3 DNA sequence: TGCGCCAGCAGCCAAGGAGGTCATGGGGACGATACGCAGTATTTT.

This clone turned up a few times. The gene calls are TRBV7-2 and TRBJ2-3, with 15 bases that match TRBD2. Germline V gives CDR1 SGHTA, CDR2 FQGNSA. This CDR3 has 17 residues. V was clipped by 8 bases and J by 2 bases; unmatched bases: 8. CDR3 loop: CASGTSGGPYYTDTQYF. Here the CDR3 DNA reads TGTGCCAGCGGGACTAGCGGGGGGCCATACTACACAGATACGCAGTATTTT.

Only a few counts were recorded for this clone. The chain employs TRBV29-1 and TRBJ2-7; TRBD2 might be the D (5 bases). V shed 5 bases and J shed 0 bases, with 11 bases lying between them. This CDR3 has 13 amino acids. Germline CDR1 reads SQVTM; CDR2 reads ANQGSEA. For the CDR3, the DNA is TGCAGCGTTTGTGAGGGCAACTCCTACGAGCAGTACTTC. It yields the protein CSVCEGNSYEQYF.

CDR3 amino acids: CASSAYGGANTGELFF. The CDR3 region has the DNA TGTGCCAGCAGCGCATATGGGGGTGCGAACACCGGGGAGCTGTTTTTT. This sequence joins TRBV7-6 and TRBJ2-2; D may match TRBD1 or TRBD2 (5 bases each). Germline CDR1 is SGHVS and CDR2 is FNYEAQ. The V end lost 5 bases, the J end lost 0 bases, and 13 bases lay between the germline ends. The CDR3 has 16 residues.

This chain joins TRBV27 and TRBJ1-6, with a tentative D call TRBD1 (5 bases). The CDR3 contains 16 residues. Deletions cut 2 bases from V and 3 bases from J, with 11 bases between. Germline CDR1 is MNHEY and CDR2 is SMNVEV (reference sequence). CDR3: CASSLLRGDYNSPLHF. In DNA, the CDR3 is TGTGCCAGCAGTTTACTTCGGGGGGACTATAATTCACCCCTCCACTTT.

The chain has TRBV7-9 and TRBJ2-5, with no clear D. This CDR3 spans 14 amino acids. Germline CDR1 and CDR2: SEHNR and FQNEAQ (reference sequence). V was pared by 6 bases and J by 2 bases, with 13 bases between. In DNA form, the CDR3 reads TGTGCCAGCAGTTCCCCACGGCGACAAGAGACCCAGTACTTC. Its protein product is CASSSPRRQETQYF.

This clone has more than one count but fewer than ten. The chain joins TRBV12-5 to TRBJ2-5; 8 positions match TRBD1. The CDR3 contains 15 residues. V shed 6 bases, J shed 5 bases, and the junction held 11 bases outside the gene matches. Germline lookup yields CDR1 LGHNT and CDR2 FRNRAP. For the CDR3, the DNA is TGTGCTAGTGGGCAGGGGGCCCACCAGCGGGAGACCCAGTACTTC. This translates into CASGQGAHQRETQYF.

Here the CDR3 reads CAWRVTGSMNTEAFF. CDR3 in DNA: TGTGCCTGGAGGGTAACAGGCTCCATGAACACTGAAGCTTTCTTT. The chain uses TRBV30 and TRBJ1-1; D may be TRBD1 (5 bases). The CDR3 consists of 15 residues. Trimming left V 3 bases short and J 0 bases short, with 14 bases between. In germline, CDR1 is GTSNPN, CDR2 SVGIG (reference sequence).

This clone occurred a few times. V gene TRBV7-8 combines with J gene TRBJ2-7; TRBD1 might be the D (6 bases). Trimming took 3 bases from V and 2 from J, leaving 8 bases between them. Germline V lookup: CDR1 SGHVS, CDR2 FQNEAQ. The CDR3 consists of 13 residues. The CDR3 reads CASSFEGAYEQYF. In DNA form, the CDR3 reads TGTGCCAGCAGCTTTGAGGGGGCCTACGAGCAGTACTTC.

The V and J genes are TRBV7-2 and TRBJ2-7; D call uncertain. The V gene's germline CDR1 is SGHTA and CDR2 FQGNSA. V was clipped by 3 bases and J by 0 bases, with 0 bases between them. The CDR3 extends over 11 amino acids. CDR3 DNA sequence: TGTGCCAGCAGCTTCTCCTACGAGCAGTACTTC. The encoded protein is CASSFSYEQYF.

This clone was observed a few times. The V call is TRBV13, the J call TRBJ1-2; 7 bases line up with TRBD1. The germline CDR1 and CDR2 sequences are PRHDT and FYEKMQ (reference sequence). Trimming took 11 bases from V and 5 from J; bases not matched to a gene: 11. The CDR3 covers 13 residues. The chain's CDR3 is CAGSRTGLYGYTF. DNA of the CDR3: TGTGCCGGATCGAGGACAGGCCTGTATGGCTACACCTTC.

In its sample, this clone was seen a few times. This chain links TRBV7-2 with TRBJ2-1, with 10 bases aligning to TRBD2. The CDR3 sequence is 14 residues long. Germline CDR1 and CDR2: SGHTA and FQGNSA. After removal of 5 bases from V and 6 bases from J, the junction contained 4 bases not matched to a gene. Here the CDR3 reads CASSRTSGPNEQFF. The CDR3, as DNA: TGTGCCAGCAGCCGGACTAGCGGACCCAATGAGCAGTTCTTC.

This chain uses TRBV6-6 with TRBJ1-1; TRBD1 is a possible D gene (5 bases). Trimming stripped 4 bases from V and 5 bases from J, with 11 bases between. This CDR3 is built from 13 residues. From germline, CDR1 is MNHNY and CDR2 SVGAGI (reference sequence). The CDR3 spells CASSFGGGTEAFF. CDR3 DNA: TGTGCCAGCAGTTTCGGGGGGGGGACTGAAGCTTTCTTT.

A few counts support this clone. This sequence joins TRBV5-1 and TRBJ2-4, with D possibly being TRBD2 (5 bases). This CDR3 has 14 amino acids. The V and J ends lost 4 bases and 1 base respectively, with 9 bases between them. In germline, CDR1 is SGHRS, CDR2 YFSETQ. CDR3 protein: CASSRGEAKNIQYF. For the CDR3, the DNA is TGCGCCAGCAGCCGGGGAGAGGCCAAAAACATTCAGTACTTC.

V is TRBV4-1 and J is TRBJ1-5; no clear D gene. The CDR3 loop spans 14 amino acids. The V gene's germline CDR1 is MGHRA and CDR2 YSYEKL. The V and J ends lost 1 base and 1 base respectively, with 5 bases between them. In DNA, the CDR3 is TGCGCCAGCAGCCAAGCACTCAGCAATCAGCCCCAGCATTTT. Translated: CASSQALSNQPQHF.

This clone was detected a few times. The chain carries TRBV27 and TRBJ2-6; 8 nucleotides align to TRBD2. Germline trimming cut 6 bases from V and 2 bases from J; bases unmatched to any gene: 3. Germline CDR1 and CDR2: MNHEY and SMNVEV (reference sequence). The length of the CDR3 is 15 residues. DNA of the CDR3: TGTGCCAGCAGCCCGGGGGGGGCTGGGGCCAACGTCCTGACTTTC. Amino acids: CASSPGGAGANVLTF.

This clone was counted between two and nine times. The J gene is TRBJ2-2, the V gene TRBV11-2; unclear D gene. The CDR3 consists of 12 residues. Germline values: CDR1 SGHAT, CDR2 FQNNGV. V was clipped by 1 base and J by 4 bases, with 1 base between them. CDR3 nucleotide sequence: TGTGCCAGCAGCTTAGGCACCGGGGAGCTGTTTTTT. Translating it yields CASSLGTGELFF.

This clone was seen ten or more times. V usage is TRBV28 and J usage is TRBJ2-3; D is undetermined. V lost 5 bases, J lost 0 bases, and 12 bases lay in between. From germline, CDR1 is MDHEN and CDR2 SYDVKM. The CDR3 contains 15 residues. The CDR3 region is CASSRYEDSTDTQYF. The CDR3 DNA is TGTGCCAGCAGTCGATACGAGGACAGCACAGATACGCAGTATTTT.

This clone came up a few times. The rearrangement links TRBV9 to TRBJ1-3, with D uncertain. Germline assignment: CDR1 SGDLS and CDR2 YYNGEE. This CDR3 has 15 residues. Trimming stripped 0 bases from V and 0 bases from J, with 7 bases between. In DNA form, the CDR3 reads TGTGCCAGCAGCGTAGAAAGGTCCTCTGGAAACACCATATATTTT. This translates into CASSVERSSGNTIYF.

This clone was counted between two and nine times. V usage is TRBV29-1 and J usage is TRBJ2-3; 7 bases map to TRBD1. The CDR3 consists of 13 residues. Trimming cost V 7 bases and J 3 bases; bases outside gene matches: 7. The germline V gene encodes CDR1 SQVTM and CDR2 ANQGSEA. The CDR3 DNA reads TGCAGCGGACAGGGTCCGGGTACAGATACGCAGTATTTT. It codes for CSGQGPGTDTQYF.

The chain carries TRBV19 and TRBJ1-2, with 8 bases lining up with TRBD1. CDR3 length: 14 amino acids. Germline V gives CDR1 LNHDA, CDR2 SQIVND (reference sequence). V was pared by 3 bases and J by 2 bases, with 2 bases of the junction left unmatched. DNA of the CDR3: TGTGCCAGTAGTATCCAGGGGGCGAACTATGGCTACACCTTC. It codes for CASSIQGANYGYTF.

The chain has TRBV5-1 and TRBJ1-6; 8 bases align to TRBD1. Trimming at V came to 4 bases and at J to 9 bases, leaving 6 bases not matched to a gene. The CDR3 loop spans 14 amino acids. CDR1 is SGHRS, CDR2 YFSETQ, per germline. The CDR3 sequence: CASSPGQERSPLHF. CDR3 bases: TGCGCCAGCAGCCCGGGACAGGAGCGTTCACCCCTCCACTTT.

The chain recombines TRBV7-3 with TRBJ2-3; either TRBD1 or TRBD2 may fit D (6 bases each). The CDR3 length is 16 residues. V dropped 4 bases and J dropped 1 base, with 15 bases sitting between them. In germline, CDR1 is SGHTA, CDR2 FQGTGA. CDR3 amino acids: CASSSLRGVGTDTQYF. CDR3 nucleotides: TGTGCCAGCAGCTCCCTGAGGGGGGTCGGCACAGATACGCAGTATTTT.

The V gene is TRBV19, the J gene TRBJ2-7; D not resolved. The CDR3 is made up of 10 amino acids. V lost 10 bases and J lost 4, with 8 bases in between. The V gene's germline CDR1 is LNHDA and CDR2 SQIVND (reference sequence). CDR3 in DNA: TGTGCCATATTTGGTTACGAGCAGTACTTC. Amino acids: CAIFGYEQYF.

V usage is TRBV13 and J usage is TRBJ2-3; no definite D call. V was cut by 4 bases and J by 4 bases, with 9 bases left in between. Germline V CDR1 and CDR2: PRHDT, FYEKMQ (reference sequence). The CDR3 is 13 residues long. In nucleotides, the CDR3 is TGTGCCAGCAGCTCCCGAAACGCAGATACGCAGTATTTT. Translated, it gives CASSSRNADTQYF.

The genes are TRBV4-3 and TRBJ2-2; 8 nucleotides agree with TRBD2. Germline V gene data show CDR1 as LGHNA and CDR2 as YSLEER. J was trimmed by 1 base and V by 4 bases; bases with no gene match: 5. The CDR3 totals 16 residues. The CDR3 is CASSRGGGLNTGELFF. CDR3 coding DNA: TGCGCCAGCAGCCGTGGCGGGGGGCTGAACACCGGGGAGCTGTTTTTT.

This clone has only a few counts. The chain carries TRBV6-6 and TRBJ1-6; D is undetermined. From germline, CDR1 is MNHNY and CDR2 SVGAGI (reference sequence). This CDR3 contains 12 residues. The CDR3 region is CAYPDGLSPLHF. The CDR3 nucleotides read TGTGCTTACCCGGACGGACTTTCACCCCTCCACTTT.

The J gene is TRBJ2-3, the V gene TRBV13; D ambiguous. V gave up 4 bases and J gave up 6 bases, with 11 bases separating them. From germline, CDR1 is PRHDT and CDR2 FYEKMQ (reference sequence). This CDR3 is 13 amino acids long. In DNA, the CDR3 is TGTGCCAGCAGCTATGCGCGCGTGGATACGCAGTATTTT. Translation: CASSYARVDTQYF. Drawing the rest from reference TRBV13 and TRBJ2-3, the complete variable domain is AAGVIQSPRHLIKEKRETATLKCYPIPRHDTVYWYQQGPGQDPQFLISFYEKMQSDKGSIPDRFSAQQFSDYHSELNMSSLELGDSALYFCASSYARVDTQYFGPGTRLTVL.

V and J are TRBV4-2 and TRBJ1-6, with 7 bases aligning to TRBD1. The V and J ends lost 0 bases and 7 bases, in that order; junction bases with no gene match: 0. Germline V gene sequence: CDR1 LGHNA, CDR2 YNFKEQ. The CDR3 has 14 residues. CDR3 protein: CASSQEQGNSPLHF. As DNA, the CDR3 is TGTGCCAGCAGCCAAGAACAGGGGAATTCACCCCTCCACTTT.

This clone was seen more than once but under ten times. J is TRBJ2-7 and V is TRBV2, with D perhaps matching TRBD1 (6 bases). This CDR3 has 14 amino acids. V lost 6 bases, J lost 2 bases, and 14 bases lay in between. Germline V CDR1 and CDR2: SNHLY, FYNNEI. CDR3 sequence (DNA): TGTGCCAGCAGACAATGGACAGTAACCTACGAGCAGTACTTC. It is translated as CASRQWTVTYEQYF.